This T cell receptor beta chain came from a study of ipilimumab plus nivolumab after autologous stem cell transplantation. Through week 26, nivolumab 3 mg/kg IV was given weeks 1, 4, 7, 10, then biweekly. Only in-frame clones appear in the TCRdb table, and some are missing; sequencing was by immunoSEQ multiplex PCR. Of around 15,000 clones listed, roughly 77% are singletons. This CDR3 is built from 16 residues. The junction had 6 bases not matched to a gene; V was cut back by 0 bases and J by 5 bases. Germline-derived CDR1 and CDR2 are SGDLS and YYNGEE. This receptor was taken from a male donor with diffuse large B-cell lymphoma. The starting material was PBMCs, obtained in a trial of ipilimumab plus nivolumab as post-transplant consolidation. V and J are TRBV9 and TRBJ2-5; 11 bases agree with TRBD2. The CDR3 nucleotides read TGTGCCAGCAGCGTAGATAGCGGGGGGGCCCGGGAGACCCAGTACTTC. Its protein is CASSVDSGGARETQYF. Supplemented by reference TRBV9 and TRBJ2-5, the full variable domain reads DSGVTQTPKHLITATGQRVTLRCSPRSGDLSVYWYQQSLDQGLQFLIQYYNGEERAKGNILERFSAQQFPDLHSELNLSSLELGDSALYFCASSVDSGGARETQYFGPGTRLLVL.